The sequence of this T cell receptor (beta chain) was determined in a study of Tregs in tolerant kidney transplant recipients (dated by TCRdb to about 2019). Study-wide context: Other Treg samples came from a 3-day mixed lymphocyte reaction with belatacept, some followed by an approximately 5-day donor restimulation, before sorting recipient CD4+CD25+CD127- cells. During sorting of primary belatacept mixed lymphocyte reaction cultures, recipient cells were distinguished from donor cells with antibodies. TCRbeta sequencing was used in the study to identify donor-specific regulatory T cells before combined kidney and bone marrow transplantation, and the identified cells were then tracked after transplant. In a few healthy controls, several methods of expanding Tregs specific for an allogeneic donor were compared by TCRbeta repertoire sequencing. Study-level results and caveats: The study was limited by small patient numbers, and the findings need validation in larger populations and under other immunosuppression protocols. Expanding Tregs with activated donor B cells appeared to identify the most biologically relevant and donor-specific TCRbeta repertoire. Biological reproducibility was not examined directly, but technical replication error appeared to be minimal.

For CDR1 and CDR2, the germline V gene lists SGHDN and FVKESK. From its cysteine to its phenylalanine, the CDR3 spans 14 amino acids. Only the CDR3 DNA stays, 42 bases, in frame from base 1. Compared with germline, V lacks 4 bases and J lacks 2 bases; bases without a gene match: 3. On this clone: Its recognized antigen is unknown. No clone much larger than this one lies a single base away; base qualities are absent.

Healthy control blood came either as purchased buffy coats or from healthy volunteers. Healthy control blood was separated into PBMCs by Ficoll density gradient and cryopreserved, and patient PBMCs were collected both before and after transplant. For TCRbeta CDR3 sequencing, genomic DNA was extracted from sorted cells using the QIAGEN DNeasy Blood and Tissue Kit. High-throughput TCRbeta CDR3 sequencing, including PCR amplification with bias correction and internal controls, was performed commercially through immunoSEQ. The paper's data handling went like this. Unique productive TCRbeta sequences were defined by CDR3 nucleotide sequence where primers matched, otherwise by CDR3 amino acid sequence with Vbeta and Jbeta genes. A sequence counted as donor-reactive if, in CFSE-low cells, the sequence had a frequency of at least 0.01% and was expanded at least 5-fold compared with unstimulated cells. Jensen-Shannon divergence calculated on the top 100 TCRbeta sequences ranked by frequency was used to measure repertoire divergence. For samples with multiple sequencing runs, sorting error was corrected in each run separately before the runs were combined. Sourced from immuneACCESS, this table was stored by TCRdb with only in-frame sequences that have V and J called. A share of the clones is absent; for the studies checked, an unresolved V gene accounts for under half, and the remainder has no known explanation. V and J calls and clone size are as listed in that table; D and trimming were resolved from the DNA. Within this sample are fewer than 45,000 clones, with nearly 97% of them counted one time only. 0.3% to 0.4% of the sample is taken by the ten largest.

Sequenced: Tregs from blood cultured with allogeneic cells. The sequence was obtained from a human donor in good health. In this chain, TRBV14 is recombined with TRBJ2-7, with 9 bases in between that match TRBD1. The DNA sequence is given as TGTGCCAGCAGCCTTCGACAGGGGGCCTACGAGCAGTACTTC. The resulting protein is CASSLRQGAYEQYF.